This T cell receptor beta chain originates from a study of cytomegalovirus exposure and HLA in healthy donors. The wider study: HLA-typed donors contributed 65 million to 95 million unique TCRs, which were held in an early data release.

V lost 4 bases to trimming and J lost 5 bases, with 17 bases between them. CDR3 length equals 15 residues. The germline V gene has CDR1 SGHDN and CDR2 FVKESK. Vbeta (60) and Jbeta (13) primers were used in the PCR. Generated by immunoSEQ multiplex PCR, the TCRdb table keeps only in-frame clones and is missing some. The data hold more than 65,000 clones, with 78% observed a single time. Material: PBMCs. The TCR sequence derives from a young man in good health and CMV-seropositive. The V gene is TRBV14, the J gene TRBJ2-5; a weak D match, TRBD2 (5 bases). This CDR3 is CASSPSHPSWETQYF. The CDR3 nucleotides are TGTGCCAGCAGCCCCTCGCACCCTAGCTGGGAGACCCAGTACTTC. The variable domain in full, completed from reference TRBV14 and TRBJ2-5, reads EAGVTQFPSHSVIEKGQTVTLRCDPISGHDNLYWYRRVMGKEIKFLLHFVKESKQDESGMPNNRFLAERTGGTYSTLKVQPAELEDSGVYFCASSPSHPSWETQYFGPGTRLLVL.